This TCR beta chain was captured by sequencing in a study of naive and memory T cell subsets. Points from the study as a whole: The RNA method is potentially sensitive to activation and differentiation changes.

Ligated cDNA underwent four rounds of PCR with nested alpha and beta constant region primers and SP2. In TCRdb, the 5' RACE reads were re-called with MiXCR into one record per CDR3 protein. The sample has 55,000 to 70,000 distinct CDR3 sequences, more than 7.5% seen once. This clonotype was seen ten or more times. Its specificity is not known. TCR cDNA received a 3' ligated oligonucleotide that carried a UMI. The TCR originated in a female donor in good health.

The CDR3 DNA sequence: TGTGCCAGCAGTTCGGGGGGGTCACCCCTCCACTTT. Protein: CASSSGGSPLHF. The rearrangement links TRBV28 to TRBJ1-6; D might be TRBD1 (5 bases). CDR3 length equals 12 residues. Germline values: CDR1 MDHEN, CDR2 SYDVKM. Deletions cut 4 bases from V and 10 bases from J, with 8 bases between.